The rows below give T cell receptor beta chains drawn from one sample of a study of shared clonotypes between healthy human individuals. Method: immunoSEQ multiplex PCR; TCRdb's copy keeps in-frame clones and lacks some. The table shows about a million clones, with approximately 80% occurring only once. The sample was memory CD4+ T cells sorted from blood. These receptors were collected from a man between 18 and 29 years old in good health. Each CDR3 is given with its conserved first and last residue. Each record gives: CDR3 length, clone size, J gene, D gene, V gene, CDR3 DNA, CDR3 protein. A D gene is named only where the DNA matches it firmly. The size entry is marked missing in some rows and otherwise reads once, few, many or a size class.

12 NA TRBJ2-5 NA TRBV30 TGTGCCTGGGACAAGGGGGGGGAGACCCAGTACTTC CAWDKGGETQYF
14 NA TRBJ1-2 NA TRBV18 TGTGCCAGCTCATATCCGTTTGCGGACTATGGCTACACCTTC CASSYPFADYGYTF
11 NA TRBJ1-2 NA TRBV20-1 TGCTTGGCAGGGGACAACTATGGCTACACCTTC CLAGDNYGYTF
14 few TRBJ1-1 NA TRBV6-5 TGTGCCAGCAGTCCATTCTCAGGCAACACTGAAGCTTTCTTT CASSPFSGNTEAFF
15 NA TRBJ1-6 TRBD1 TRBV5-1 TGCGCCAGCACCTCCGTGGACAGGGCTAATTCACCCCTCCACTTT CASTSVDRANSPLHF
18 NA TRBJ2-2 NA TRBV7-9 TGTGCCAGCAGCTCACCATCAACGAGGGTAGCGAACACCGGGGAGCTGTTTTTT CASSSPSTRVANTGELFF
14 NA TRBJ1-5 NA TRBV15 TGTGCCACCAGCAGAGGGGGTGTGGGAGAGCCCCAGCATTTT CATSRGGVGEPQHF
15 NA TRBJ2-1 NA TRBV10-1 TGCGCCAGCAGTGGGTCAGTCTCAAGGCTAGACGAGCAGTTCTTC CASSGSVSRLDEQFF
17 few TRBJ1-1 NA TRBV5-1 TGCGCCAGCAGCTTGCAGGGGACTAAGGGATTGAACACTGAAGCTTTCTTT CASSLQGTKGLNTEAFF
16 NA TRBJ2-1 TRBD2 TRBV28 TGTGCCAGCAGTTCCCGACTAGCGGGGGTGGGCAATGAGCAGTTCTTC CASSSRLAGVGNEQFF
15 NA TRBJ1-5 TRBD1 TRBV19 TGTGCCAGTAGTCCACAGGGGGGCAGCAATCAGCCCCAGCATTTT CASSPQGGSNQPQHF
11 NA TRBJ1-4 NA TRBV29-1 TGCAGCGTTGTATGGATTGGGGGACTGTTTTTT CSVVWIGGLFF
14 NA TRBJ1-1 TRBD1 TRBV6-5 TGTGCCAGCTTCAGGGGGGGAAACTTCGGTGAAGCTTTCTTT CASFRGGNFGEAFF
18 few TRBJ2-4 NA TRBV7-3 TGTGCCAGCAGCCAACCCAACCGGGCCGCCTTCGGCAAAAACATTCAGTACTTC CASSQPNRAAFGKNIQYF
13 few TRBJ1-6 NA TRBV19 TGTGCCAGTAGTACCTCGGGGAGGGCACCCCTCCACTTT CASSTSGRAPLHF
14 NA TRBJ2-7 NA TRBV5-4 TGTGCCAGCAGCTTGGCCATTGGGGACTACGAGCAGTACTTC CASSLAIGDYEQYF
14 NA TRBJ1-4 NA TRBV5-1 TGCGCCAGCACCGATCAGGGGCGCGGAGAAAAACTGTTTTTT CASTDQGRGEKLFF
14 few TRBJ1-1 NA TRBV6-5 TGTGCCAGCAGCCCCCGGGGGGAGTCAAGAGAAGCTTTCTTT CASSPRGESREAFF
14 NA TRBJ1-1 NA TRBV6-1 TGTGCCAGCAGGGAGTTCGGGGCGGGCACTGAAGCTTTCTTT CASREFGAGTEAFF
12 NA TRBJ1-1 NA TRBV5-4 TGTGCCAGCAGCTTAATTGGCGCTGAAGCTTTCTTT CASSLIGAEAFF
13 NA TRBJ2-7 NA TRBV30 TGTGCCTGGAGTGGGGACACCCCCTACGAGCAGTACTTC CAWSGDTPYEQYF
15 NA TRBJ2-3 NA TRBV7-3 TGTGCCAGCAGCTTATTAGGGCACAACACAGATACGCAGTATTTT CASSLLGHNTDTQYF
16 NA TRBJ2-3 NA TRBV5-8 TGTGCCAGCAGCTTCGGTGGAGGCGGACCCACAGATACGCAGTATTTT CASSFGGGGPTDTQYF
15 once TRBJ1-4 NA TRBV2 TGTGCCAGCAGTGATGGACAGCTGTCTAATGAAAAACTGTTTTTT CASSDGQLSNEKLFF
19 NA TRBJ1-6 NA TRBV18 TGTGCCAGCTCACCATGGGCACAACGTGGGAGCTCCTATAATTCACCCCTCCACTTT CASSPWAQRGSSYNSPLHF
16 NA TRBJ1-2 NA TRBV7-5 TGTGCCAGAAGCTTAGGTCTGGGACAGGGTGACTATGGCTACACCTTC CARSLGLGQGDYGYTF
12 NA TRBJ1-2 NA TRBV29-1 TGCAGCGTTGAATTTGGCAAATATGGCTACACCTTC CSVEFGKYGYTF
14 NA TRBJ2-1 NA TRBV7-6 TGTGCCAGCAGCTTAGAGGTTGGAAGTTTTGAGCAGTTCTTC CASSLEVGSFEQFF
14 NA TRBJ2-5 NA TRBV4-2 TGTGCCAGCAGCCAAGATCGCGGGCAAGAGACCCAGTACTTC CASSQDRGQETQYF
11 NA TRBJ2-1 NA TRBV5-6 TGTGCCAGCAGCGTGCTGGGGGTTCAGTTCTTC CASSVLGVQFF
14 NA TRBJ2-3 NA TRBV5-1 TGCGCCAGCAGCTTCAACGGACAGTCGGATACGCAGTATTTT CASSFNGQSDTQYF
14 NA TRBJ2-5 TRBD1 TRBV29-1 TGCAGCGTCCCCAAGGGGACAGCTCAAGAGACCCAGTACTTC CSVPKGTAQETQYF
14 few TRBJ2-3 NA TRBV2 TGTGCCAGCAGTGAAATGGCGGAAAGGGATACGCAGTATTTT CASSEMAERDTQYF
16 NA TRBJ2-6 NA TRBV19 TGTGCCAGCGCGGCGGACGCGACCTCTGGGGCCAACGTCCTGACTTTC CASAADATSGANVLTF
14 NA TRBJ2-3 NA TRBV9 TGTGCCAGCAGCCCCCGTATGAGCACAGATACGCAGTATTTT CASSPRMSTDTQYF
13 NA TRBJ2-7 TRBD1 TRBV6-5 TGTGCCAGCAGTTCCGACAGGGGGGGCGAGCAGTACTTC CASSSDRGGEQYF
15 medium-sized TRBJ2-1 NA TRBV5-4 TGTGCCAGCAGCTTTGAGGGGACCCTTCCCAATGAGCAGTTCTTC CASSFEGTLPNEQFF
13 NA TRBJ2-5 NA TRBV28 TGTGCCAGCAGTCCTGCGAACGGGGAGACCCAGTACTTC CASSPANGETQYF
15 NA TRBJ2-1 NA TRBV4-3 TGCGCCAGCAGCCAAGAGGTGGGCTCCTACAATGAGCAGTTCTTC CASSQEVGSYNEQFF
13 NA TRBJ1-4 NA TRBV28 TGTGCCAGCAGTTTAGATTCGCGGGAATTGCTGTTTTTT CASSLDSRELLFF
13 once TRBJ1-2 NA TRBV28 TGTGCCAGCAGAGGGGGTGCTAACTATGGCTACACCTTC CASRGGANYGYTF
12 NA TRBJ2-7 NA TRBV6-4 TGTGCCAGCAGTGACGGCCGTCTGGAGCAGTACTTC CASSDGRLEQYF
14 NA TRBJ2-3 NA TRBV9 TGTGCCAGCAGCGTAGAAGCTAGCACAGATACGCAGTATTTT CASSVEASTDTQYF
13 NA TRBJ2-3 NA TRBV10-2 TGCGCCAGCAGTGAGCTCGGCACAGATACGCAGTATTTT CASSELGTDTQYF
12 many TRBJ2-7 NA TRBV18 TGTGCCAGCAAACAGGGATCGGGCGAGCAGTACTTC CASKQGSGEQYF
14 NA TRBJ1-2 NA TRBV6-5 TGTGCCAGCAGTTACTCGGCGGGGTTGGGTGGCTACACCTTC CASSYSAGLGGYTF
17 NA TRBJ1-6 TRBD1 TRBV13 TGTGCCAGCAGCTTAGGTTCCGGGACAGGGGGACGCTCACCCCTCCACTTT CASSLGSGTGGRSPLHF
13 NA TRBJ1-2 NA TRBV19 TGTGCCAGTAGTATAGAGTGGAACTATGGCTACACCTTC CASSIEWNYGYTF
11 NA TRBJ2-7 NA TRBV10-3 TGTGCCACCAATCAGGGTTACGAGCAGTACTTC CATNQGYEQYF
12 NA TRBJ1-1 TRBD1 TRBV10-1 TGCGCCAGCAGCGGACAGGGAGGTGAAGCTTTCTTT CASSGQGGEAFF
14 once TRBJ1-1 NA TRBV19 TGTGCCAGTAGTATCGGGGTCGGTAACACTGAAGCTTTCTTT CASSIGVGNTEAFF
14 NA TRBJ1-1 NA TRBV28 TGTGCCAGCAGTTCCCTTCCCCAAGGGGCTGAAGCTTTCTTT CASSSLPQGAEAFF
13 NA TRBJ1-5 NA TRBV27 TGTGCCAGCAGTAAAGGAAGGAATCAGCCCCAGCATTTT CASSKGRNQPQHF
12 NA TRBJ2-7 NA TRBV18 TGTGCCAGCTCTCAGAGTGGTTACGAGCAGTACTTC CASSQSGYEQYF
16 NA TRBJ2-7 TRBD2 TRBV7-9 TGTGCCAGCAGCTCCGCGACTAGCGGGGGAGCCTACGAGCAGTACTTC CASSSATSGGAYEQYF